These 7 T cell receptor beta chains were sequenced from one sample in a study of liver allograft versus peripheral blood T cells. Looking at the study overall: Repertoires from peripheral blood of liver transplant recipients were compared with those inside their transplanted livers.

Using its own MiXCR run on the reads, TCRdb lists one record per CDR3 protein. Counted here are roughly 2,000 distinct CDR3 sequences, 15% to 20% occurring once; the ten biggest clones make up around a sixth. These receptor sequences come from a human patient who had a liver transplant. T cells may partly derive from the graft donor.

In its sample, this clonotype was seen a few times. The chain is built from TRBV6-5 and TRBJ2-7, with TRBD2 matching over 12 bases. With V trimmed by 5 bases and J by 3 bases, 5 bases remained unmatched. Germline CDR1 MNHEY, CDR2 SVGAGI. This CDR3 is 15 amino acids long. CDR3 region: CASSRGLAGYYEQYV. The CDR3 DNA reads TGTGCCAGCAGTCGTGGACTAGCGGGGTACTACGAGCAGTACGTC.

By sample share, this clonotype is large. The V gene is TRBV18, the J gene TRBJ1-1; D ambiguous. The CDR3 covers 12 residues. V was pared by 6 bases and J by 1 base, with 6 bases between. Per germline, CDR1 KGHSH and CDR2 LQKENI. CDR3 in amino acids: CASSSRNTEAFF. CDR3 DNA: TGTGCCAGCTCGTCACGGAACACTGAAGCTTTCTTT.

In its sample, this clonotype is medium-sized. This rearrangement joins TRBV7-2 to TRBJ1-2; 7 positions match TRBD1. Trimming at V came to 5 bases and at J to 2 bases, leaving 5 bases not matched to a gene. CDR3 length: 14 residues. The germline V gene encodes CDR1 SGHTA and CDR2 FQGNSA. CDR3: CASSPRGQNYGYTF. CDR3 nucleotide sequence: TGTGCCAGCAGCCCAAGGGGGCAGAACTATGGCTACACCTTC.

This clonotype counts as medium-sized. The V and J genes are TRBV12-3 or TRBV12-4 and TRBJ1-1; perhaps TRBD1 as D (6 bases). V lost 2 bases, J lost 5 bases, and 9 bases lay in between. CDR3 length: 13 residues. This chain's CDR3 is CASSLTGRTEAFF. DNA of the CDR3: TGTGCCAGCAGTTTAACAGGGCGAACTGAAGCTTTCTTT.

Within the sample, this clonotype is hyperexpanded. V usage is TRBV6-1 and J usage is TRBJ2-1, with 10 bases matching TRBD2. Germline V gene sequence: CDR1 MNHNS, CDR2 SASEGT. The CDR3 is 14 residues long. V was pared by 2 bases and J by 8 bases, with 3 bases of the junction left unmatched. CDR3 coding DNA: TGTGCCAGCAGTGAACCCAGCGGGGGGGATGAGCAGTTCTTC. Translated, it gives CASSEPSGGDEQFF.

With regard to this clonotype: This may arise from a read error, as a much more abundant clone is one base away. The chain uses TRBV19 and TRBJ1-1; weak D call: TRBD1 (6 bases). The closer fit of TRBJ2-3 to the DNA end suggests the J call may be wrong. The length of the CDR3 is 14 residues. Germline CDR1 reads LNHDA; CDR2 reads SQIVND (reference sequence). CDR3 coding DNA: TGTGCCAGTAGTATGGGGCAGGGGTGGGATACGCAGTATTTT. It codes for CASSMGQGWDTQYF.

Sample share makes this clonotype medium-sized (0.01 to 0.1%). This rearrangement joins TRBV9 to TRBJ1-3; D is ambiguous. Germline V gene data show CDR1 as SGDLS and CDR2 as YYNGEE. Trimming removed 0 bases from V and 2 bases from J, with 6 bases in between. The CDR3 extends over 14 amino acids. The CDR3 DNA follows: TGTGCCAGCAGCGTAGGGGGAGCTGGAAACACCATATATTTT. Its translation: CASSVGGAGNTIYF.